The next 27 T cell receptor beta chains were all read from a single sample in a study of CD8 T cells in Susac syndrome. RNA in amounts of roughly 0.5 to 1 ug was reverse transcribed with random hexamers. MiXCR was run by TCRdb on the immunoSEQ multiplex PCR reads, yielding one entry per CDR3 protein. The sample contains roughly 110,000 distinct CDR3 sequences, approximately 90% of which appear only once. Sequencing was done on a sample of CD8+ T cells from PBMCs. Receptor source: a human donor in good health.

The rearrangement links TRBV7-9 to TRBJ1-2; no reliable D call. Trimming shortened V by 0 bases and J by 4 bases, and 6 bases separated the two germline ends. Per the germline V gene, CDR1 is SEHNR and CDR2 is FQNEAQ (reference sequence). CDR3 size: 13 residues. The CDR3 sequence: CASSLAHFYGYTF. CDR3 nucleotide sequence: TGTGCCAGCAGCTTAGCACATTTCTATGGCTACACCTTC.

The CDR3 DNA follows: TGTGCCAGTACCGCCCTCCGGGGGAAGAACACTGAAGCTTTCTTT. Its translation: CASTALRGKNTEAFF. The chain has TRBV19 and TRBJ1-1, with D maybe TRBD1 (5 bases). The CDR3 spans 15 residues. Germline V gives CDR1 LNHDA, CDR2 SQIVND (reference sequence). Trimming pared 7 bases from V and 1 base from J, leaving 16 bases between.

In this sample, this clonotype turned up once. The chain combines TRBV5-1 with TRBJ2-3; maybe TRBD2 (6 bases). V was trimmed by 1 base and J by 3 bases, leaving 12 bases between them. The CDR3 length is 15 residues. Looked up from germline, CDR1 is SGHRS and CDR2 is YFSETQ. CDR3 sequence reads: CASSLSRGGTDTQYF. The CDR3 DNA reads TGCGCCAGCAGCTTGTCGCGTGGAGGGACAGATACGCAGTATTTT.

This chain uses TRBV20-1 with TRBJ2-1; 11 nucleotides match TRBD1. The CDR3 sequence is 17 residues long. Germline-derived CDR1 and CDR2 are DFQATT and SNEGSKA (reference sequence). The ends lost 0 bases at V and 2 bases at J; junction bases unmatched: 6. CDR3 sequence: CSARDIGTGGTYNEQFF. The CDR3 bases are TGCAGTGCTAGAGATATTGGGACAGGGGGAACCTACAATGAGCAGTTCTTC.

V usage is TRBV7-2 and J usage is TRBJ2-2; the D call may be TRBD1 or TRBD2 (5 bases each). This CDR3 contains 14 residues. In germline, CDR1 is SGHTA, CDR2 FQGNSA. Trimming stripped 3 bases from V and 4 bases from J, with 9 bases between. The CDR3 protein is CASSFGTVTGELFF. CDR3 DNA: TGTGCCAGCAGCTTTGGGACGGTCACCGGGGAGCTGTTTTTT. Variable domain in full (rest from reference TRBV7-2 and TRBJ2-2): GAGVSQSPSNKVTEKGKDVELRCDPISGHTALYWYRQSLGQGLEFLIYFQGNSAPDKSGLPSDRFSAERTGGSVSTLTIQRTQQEDSAVYLCASSFGTVTGELFFGEGSRLTVL.

The rearrangement uses TRBV7-2 and TRBJ2-1; D is undetermined. Deletions cut 6 bases from V and 2 bases from J, with 14 bases between. CDR1 is SGHTA and CDR2 is FQGNSA in the germline V gene. The CDR3 is made up of 15 amino acids. Here the CDR3 DNA reads TGTGCCAGCAGTGGTTTGGGAAGGGCCTACAATGAGCAGTTCTTC. This gives the protein CASSGLGRAYNEQFF.

This chain links TRBV6-6 with TRBJ2-7; maybe TRBD2 (5 bases). Germline lookup yields CDR1 MNHNY and CDR2 SVGAGI (reference sequence). V gave up 6 bases and J gave up 2 bases, with 17 bases separating them. The CDR3 has 15 amino acids. CDR3 in amino acids: CASSRFSANTYEQYF. CDR3 bases: TGTGCCAGCAGCCGCTTTAGCGCGAACACCTACGAGCAGTACTTC.

This clonotype was recorded once. The chain links TRBV6-2 or TRBV6-3 to TRBJ2-3; D not resolved. The CDR3 consists of 11 residues. V was clipped by 0 bases and J by 9 bases, with 4 bases between them. The germline CDR1 and CDR2 sequences are MNHEY and SVGEGT. The chain's CDR3 is CASSYSGTQYF. The CDR3, as DNA: TGTGCCAGCAGTTACTCGGGGACGCAGTATTTT.

The V and J genes are TRBV20-1 and TRBJ2-7, with 7 bases matching TRBD1. Germline V CDR1 and CDR2: DFQATT, SNEGSKA (reference sequence). There are 15 residues in the CDR3. Trimming cost V 4 bases and J 6 bases; bases outside gene matches: 15. In DNA, the CDR3 is TGCAGTGCTACCCCTCGACAGGGAGCTTATGGCGAGCAGTACTTC. This gives the protein CSATPRQGAYGEQYF.

This clonotype was observed a single time. This sequence joins TRBV7-2 and TRBJ2-1; TRBD1 agrees at 10 bases. Looked up from germline, CDR1 is SGHTA and CDR2 is FQGNSA. The CDR3 consists of 16 residues. V shed 3 bases and J 7 bases; nucleotides not matched to a gene: 9. CDR3 sequence reads: CASSFAGQGNWNEQFF. The CDR3 bases are TGTGCCAGCAGCTTCGCGGGACAGGGGAATTGGAATGAGCAGTTCTTC.

This clonotype came up once. The V call is TRBV20-1, the J call TRBJ2-4, with D maybe TRBD2 (5 bases). Germline lookup yields CDR1 DFQATT and CDR2 SNEGSKA (reference sequence). The CDR3 is 13 residues long. Trimming cost V 2 bases and J 8 bases, with 13 bases left between them. This CDR3 reads CSARSQAGDIQYF. The CDR3 nucleotides read TGCAGTGCTAGAAGTCAGGCCGGGGACATTCAGTACTTC.

The genes are TRBV12-3 or TRBV12-4 and TRBJ2-1, with 9 bases matching TRBD2. CDR3 length: 15 amino acids. V was pared by 5 bases and J by 8 bases, with 10 bases of the junction left unmatched. CDR3 loop: CASSQPGLAGDEQFF. CDR3 coding DNA: TGTGCCAGCAGTCAACCGGGACTAGCCGGGGATGAGCAGTTCTTC.

On this clonotype itself: At one end, the junction sequence differs from germline, possibly due to a read error. This chain links TRBV7-7 with TRBJ2-5; the match to TRBD1 covers 8 bases. The CDR3 sequence is 15 residues long. The germline gives CDR1 SSHAT, CDR2 FNYEAQ (reference sequence). The CDR3 loop reads CASSLADRAQETQYF. The CDR3 nucleotides are TGTGCTAGCAGCTTAGCGGACAGGGCGCAAGAGACCCAGTACTTC.

This clonotype showed up just once. The chain carries TRBV30 and TRBJ2-2; 7 nucleotides line up with TRBD2. CDR1 GTSNPN and CDR2 SVGIG come from the germline V gene (reference sequence). This CDR3 is 15 amino acids long. With V trimmed by 5 bases and J by 6 bases, 12 bases remained unmatched. The CDR3 DNA is TGTGCCTGGGGTCGTAGGACGGGAGGATCCGGGGAGCTGTTTTTT. This encodes CAWGRRTGGSGELFF. Based on the CDR3 plus reference TRBV30 and TRBJ2-2, the full variable domain is SQTIHQWPATLVQPVGSPLSLECTVEGTSNPNLYWYRQAAGRGLQLLFYSVGIGQISSEVPQNLSASRPQDRQFILSSKKLLLSDSGFYLCAWGRRTGGSGELFFGEGSRLTVL.

CDR3 amino acids: CASSLVTGSSTDTQYF. In DNA form, the CDR3 reads TGCGCCAGCAGCTTGGTCACTGGATCTAGCACAGATACGCAGTATTTT. This chain uses TRBV5-1 with TRBJ2-3; D is undetermined. CDR3 length: 16 residues. The germline gives CDR1 SGHRS, CDR2 YFSETQ. V shed 0 bases and J shed 0 bases, with 11 bases lying between them.

The table lists this clonotype with a count of one. The rearrangement links TRBV2 to TRBJ1-1; tentatively, D is TRBD1 (6 bases). Per germline, CDR1 SNHLY and CDR2 FYNNEI. This CDR3 comprises 13 residues. V lost 5 bases to trimming and J lost 1 base, with 8 bases between them. This chain's CDR3 is CASSSRGNTEAFF. CDR3 coding DNA: TGTGCCAGCAGTTCCAGGGGGAACACTGAAGCTTTCTTT. Based on the CDR3 plus reference TRBV2 and TRBJ1-1, the full variable domain is EPEVTQTPSHQVTQMGQEVILRCVPISNHLYFYWYRQILGQKVEFLVSFYNNEISEKSEIFDDQFSVERPDGSNFTLKIRSTKLEDSAMYFCASSSRGNTEAFFGQGTRLTVV.

The gene calls are TRBV20-1 and TRBJ2-5; TRBD1 matches at 8 bases. The CDR3 spans 15 residues. Losses at the gene ends were 7 bases for V and 4 bases for J; bases not matched to a gene: 14. Germline V lookup: CDR1 DFQATT, CDR2 SNEGSKA (reference sequence). The CDR3 here is CSGAQADRVSETQYF. DNA for the CDR3: TGCAGTGGGGCCCAGGCGGACAGGGTCTCAGAGACCCAGTACTTC.

V is TRBV20-1 and J is TRBJ1-2, with TRBD1 matching over 7 bases. Germline values: CDR1 DFQATT, CDR2 SNEGSKA (reference sequence). V lost 6 bases, J lost 4 bases, and 5 bases stayed unmatched. The CDR3 length is 12 residues. The CDR3 DNA follows: TGCAGTGCCCGAGGGGGCGGCTATGGCTACACCTTC. Translation: CSARGGGYGYTF.

The chain combines TRBV5-1 with TRBJ2-7; 8 bases fit TRBD1. The V gene end was trimmed by 4 bases and the J gene end by 3 bases; junction bases not matched to a gene: 6. The CDR3 totals 14 residues. CDR1 SGHRS and CDR2 YFSETQ come from the germline V gene. The CDR3 DNA follows: TGCGCCAGCAGCACCACCGGGACAGGCTACGAGCAGTACTTC. Protein: CASSTTGTGYEQYF.

The rearrangement joins TRBV7-2 to TRBJ2-1; no definite D call. Germline CDR1 is SGHTA and CDR2 is FQGNSA. The CDR3 has 13 residues. Trimming pared 1 base from V and 7 bases from J, leaving 8 bases between. The DNA for the CDR3 is TGTGCCAGCAGCTTAGGAGCTTTAAATGAGCAGTTCTTC. Amino acids: CASSLGALNEQFF.

This clonotype was seen more than once but under ten times. The rearrangement links TRBV30 to TRBJ2-3; tentatively, D is TRBD2 (5 bases). The germline V gene has CDR1 GTSNPN and CDR2 SVGIG (reference sequence). CDR3 length equals 13 residues. Trimming cost V 4 bases and J 1 base, with 9 bases left between them. The CDR3 bases are TGTGCCTGGACTAGCAGACGCACAGATACGCAGTATTTT. This translates into CAWTSRRTDTQYF.

The chain uses TRBV19 and TRBJ1-5; maybe TRBD1 (5 bases). The CDR3 is 15 residues long. Germline values: CDR1 LNHDA, CDR2 SQIVND (reference sequence). V was pared by 5 bases and J by 6 bases, with 17 bases between. CDR3: CASSGDGEKGQPQHF. CDR3 nucleotides: TGTGCCAGTAGTGGGGACGGGGAGAAGGGTCAGCCCCAGCATTTT.

The chain's CDR3 is CSVRILNTEAFF. For the CDR3, the DNA is TGCAGCGTGAGAATACTGAACACTGAAGCTTTCTTT. The chain links TRBV29-1 to TRBJ1-1; D is undetermined. The germline V and J ends were trimmed by 6 bases and 0 bases, with 8 bases remaining between them. The germline V gene has CDR1 SQVTM and CDR2 ANQGSEA. This CDR3 has 12 residues. Drawing the rest from reference TRBV29-1 and TRBJ1-1, the complete variable domain is SAVISQKPSRDICQRGTSLTIQCQVDSQVTMMFWYRQQPGQSLTLIATANQGSEATYESGFVIDKFPISRPNLTFSTLTVSNMSPEDSSIYLCSVRILNTEAFFGQGTRLTVV.

This sequence joins TRBV6-1 and TRBJ1-1; the D is unclear. There are 15 residues in the CDR3. The germline gives CDR1 MNHNS, CDR2 SASEGT. V was pared by 6 bases and J by 4 bases, with 18 bases between. The CDR3 sequence is CASSDHWEVATEAFF. The CDR3 DNA sequence: TGTGCCAGCAGCGACCACTGGGAGGTTGCCACTGAAGCTTTCTTT.

This sequence joins TRBV29-1 and TRBJ2-1, with a tentative D call TRBD1 (7 bases). The CDR3 is 18 residues long. Trimming pared 7 bases from V and 1 base from J, leaving 26 bases between. Germline V gives CDR1 SQVTM, CDR2 ANQGSEA. The CDR3 here is CSAARGTARLQSYNEQFF. In nucleotides, the CDR3 is TGCAGCGCAGCTCGCGGGACAGCTAGACTCCAGTCCTACAATGAGCAGTTCTTC.

The table lists this clonotype with a count of one. This sequence joins TRBV29-1 and TRBJ2-7, with D possibly TRBD1 on 6 matching bases. The ends were cut back, 5 bases at V and 3 bases at J, with 11 bases in the middle. Germline V gives CDR1 SQVTM, CDR2 ANQGSEA. The CDR3 runs to 12 residues. DNA for the CDR3: TGCAGCGTTTCAGAGACAGGCTACGAGCAGTACTTC. Translating it yields CSVSETGYEQYF.

The chain is built from TRBV6-2 or TRBV6-3 and TRBJ2-2, with D perhaps TRBD1 (6 bases). Looked up from germline, CDR1 is MNHEY and CDR2 is SVGEGT. This CDR3 has 13 amino acids. V shed 6 bases and J shed 6 bases, with 11 bases lying between them. The CDR3 region is CASRRDTAGELFF. Here the CDR3 DNA reads TGTGCCAGCAGAAGGGACACCGCCGGGGAGCTGTTTTTT.